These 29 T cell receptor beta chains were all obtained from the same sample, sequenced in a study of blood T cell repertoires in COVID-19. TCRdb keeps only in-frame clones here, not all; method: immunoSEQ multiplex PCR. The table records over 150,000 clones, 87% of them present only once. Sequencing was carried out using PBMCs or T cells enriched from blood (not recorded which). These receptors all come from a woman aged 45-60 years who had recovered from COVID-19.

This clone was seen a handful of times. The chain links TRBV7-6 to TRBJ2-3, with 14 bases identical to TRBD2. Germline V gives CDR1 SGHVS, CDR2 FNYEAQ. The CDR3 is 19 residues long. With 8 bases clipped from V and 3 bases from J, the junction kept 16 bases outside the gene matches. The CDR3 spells CASATDGGLAGGRTDTQYF. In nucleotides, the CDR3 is TGTGCCAGCGCCACCGATGGAGGACTAGCGGGAGGTAGGACAGATACGCAGTATTTT.

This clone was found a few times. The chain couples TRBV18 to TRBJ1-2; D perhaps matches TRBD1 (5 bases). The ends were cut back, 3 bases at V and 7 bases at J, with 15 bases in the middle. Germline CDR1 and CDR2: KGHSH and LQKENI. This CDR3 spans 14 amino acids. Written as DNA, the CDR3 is TGTGCCAGCTCACCCCCGGGGGACGTCGGTGGCTACACCTTC. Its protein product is CASSPPGDVGGYTF.

This chain's CDR3 is CASSNTSGRAYNTGELFF. CDR3 sequence (DNA): TGTGCCAGCAGCAACACTAGCGGGAGGGCATACAACACCGGGGAGCTGTTTTTT. The rearrangement joins TRBV21-1 to TRBJ2-2; the table calls TRBD2, which could not be checked here. TRBV21-1 is labeled a pseudogene. This CDR3 has 18 amino acids.

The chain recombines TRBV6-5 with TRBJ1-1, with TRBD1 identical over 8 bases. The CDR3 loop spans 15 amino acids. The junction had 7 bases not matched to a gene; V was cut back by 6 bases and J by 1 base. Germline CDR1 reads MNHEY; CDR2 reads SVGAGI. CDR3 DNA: TGTGCCAGCAGACGCCCCGGGACAGGGAACACTGAAGCTTTCTTT. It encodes CASRRPGTGNTEAFF.

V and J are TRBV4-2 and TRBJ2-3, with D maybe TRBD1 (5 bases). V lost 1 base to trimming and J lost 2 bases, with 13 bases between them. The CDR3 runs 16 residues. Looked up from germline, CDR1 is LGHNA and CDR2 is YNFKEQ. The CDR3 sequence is CASSQVQGGYTDTQYF. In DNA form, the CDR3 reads TGTGCCAGCAGCCAAGTTCAGGGTGGTTACACAGATACGCAGTATTTT.

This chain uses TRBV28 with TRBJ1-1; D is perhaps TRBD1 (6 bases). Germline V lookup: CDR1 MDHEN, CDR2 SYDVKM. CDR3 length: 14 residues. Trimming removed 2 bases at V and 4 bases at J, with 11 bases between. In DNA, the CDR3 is TGTGCCAGCAGTTTAAAGGGGGTCGGCACTGAAGCTTTCTTT. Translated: CASSLKGVGTEAFF.

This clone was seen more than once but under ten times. CDR3 DNA sequence: TGTGCCAGTAGTATAGAACAGGGGGATCAGCCCCAGCATTTT. This encodes CASSIEQGDQPQHF. The chain has TRBV19 and TRBJ1-5, with 8 nucleotides matching TRBD1. Germline CDR1 reads LNHDA; CDR2 reads SQIVND (reference sequence). CDR3 size: 14 residues. The V gene end was trimmed by 0 bases and the J gene end by 5 bases; junction bases not matched to a gene: 0.

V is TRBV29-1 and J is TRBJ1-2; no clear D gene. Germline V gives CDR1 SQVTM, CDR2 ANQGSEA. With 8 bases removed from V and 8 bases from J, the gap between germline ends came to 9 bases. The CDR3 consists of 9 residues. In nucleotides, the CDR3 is TGCAGCCCCGTGCGGGGCTACACCTTC. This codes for CSPVRGYTF.

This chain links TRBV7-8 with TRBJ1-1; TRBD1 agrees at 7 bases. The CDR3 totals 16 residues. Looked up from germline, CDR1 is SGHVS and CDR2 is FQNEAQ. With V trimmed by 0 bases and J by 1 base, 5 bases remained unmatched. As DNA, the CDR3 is TGTGCCAGCAGCTTAGCACAGGGGCCCTCGAACACTGAAGCTTTCTTT. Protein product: CASSLAQGPSNTEAFF.

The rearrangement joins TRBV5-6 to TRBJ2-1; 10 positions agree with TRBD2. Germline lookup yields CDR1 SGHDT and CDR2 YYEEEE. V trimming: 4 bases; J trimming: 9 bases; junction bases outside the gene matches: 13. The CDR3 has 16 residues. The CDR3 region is CASSPLAGGRRGEQFF. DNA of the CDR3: TGTGCCAGCAGCCCATTAGCGGGAGGACGGCGGGGTGAGCAGTTCTTC.

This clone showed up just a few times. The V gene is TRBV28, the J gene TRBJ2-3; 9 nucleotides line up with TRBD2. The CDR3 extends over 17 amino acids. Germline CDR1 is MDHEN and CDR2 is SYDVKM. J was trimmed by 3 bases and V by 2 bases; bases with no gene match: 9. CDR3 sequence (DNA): TGTGCCAGCAGTTTACAGCGCGGGAGGGCTAAAACAGATACGCAGTATTTT. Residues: CASSLQRGRAKTDTQYF. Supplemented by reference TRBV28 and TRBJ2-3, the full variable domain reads DVKVTQSSRYLVKRTGEKVFLECVQDMDHENMFWYRQDPGLGLRLIYFSYDVKMKEKGDIPEGYSVSREKKERFSLILESASTNQTSMYLCASSLQRGRAKTDTQYFGPGTRLTVL.

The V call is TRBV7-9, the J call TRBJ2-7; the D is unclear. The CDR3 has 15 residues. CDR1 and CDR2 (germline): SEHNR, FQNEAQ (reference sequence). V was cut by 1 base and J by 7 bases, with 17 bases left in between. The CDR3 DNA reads TGTGCCAGCAGCTTAGGGGCCAGATCAAATCGGGAGCAGTACTTC. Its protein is CASSLGARSNREQYF. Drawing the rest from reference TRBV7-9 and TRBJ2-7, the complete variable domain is DTGVSQNPRHKITKRGQNVTFRCDPISEHNRLYWYRQTLGQGPEFLTYFQNEAQLEKSRLLSDRFSAERPKGSFSTLEIQRTEQGDSAMYLCASSLGARSNREQYFGPGTRLTVT.

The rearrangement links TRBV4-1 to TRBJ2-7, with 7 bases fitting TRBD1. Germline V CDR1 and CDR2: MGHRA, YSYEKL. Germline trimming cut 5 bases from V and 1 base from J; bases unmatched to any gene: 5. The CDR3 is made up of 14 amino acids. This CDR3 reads CASSTGVGSYEQYF. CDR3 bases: TGCGCCAGCAGCACAGGGGTTGGGTCCTACGAGCAGTACTTC.

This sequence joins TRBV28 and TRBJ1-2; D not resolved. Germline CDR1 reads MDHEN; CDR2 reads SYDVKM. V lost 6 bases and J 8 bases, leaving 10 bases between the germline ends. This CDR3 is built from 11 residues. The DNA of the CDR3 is TGTGCCAGCAGGCGGGATAGGGGCTACACCTTC. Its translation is CASRRDRGYTF.

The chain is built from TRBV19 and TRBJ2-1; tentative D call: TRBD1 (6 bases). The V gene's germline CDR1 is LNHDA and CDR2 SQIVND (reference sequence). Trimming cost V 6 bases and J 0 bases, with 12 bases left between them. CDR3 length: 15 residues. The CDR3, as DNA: TGTGCCAGTAGCTGGGACACTAGCTCCTACAATGAGCAGTTCTTC. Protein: CASSWDTSSYNEQFF. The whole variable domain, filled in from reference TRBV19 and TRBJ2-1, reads DGGITQSPKYLFRKEGQNVTLSCEQNLNHDAMYWYRQDPGQGLRLIYYSQIVNDFQKGDIAEGYSVSREKKESFPLTVTSAQKNPTAFYLCASSWDTSSYNEQFFGPGTRLTVL.

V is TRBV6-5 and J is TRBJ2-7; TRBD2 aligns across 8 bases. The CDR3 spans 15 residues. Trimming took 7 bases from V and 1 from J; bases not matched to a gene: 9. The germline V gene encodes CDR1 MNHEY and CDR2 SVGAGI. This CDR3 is CASTSRGLVSYEQYF. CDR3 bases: TGTGCCAGCACCAGCCGGGGACTAGTGTCCTACGAGCAGTACTTC.

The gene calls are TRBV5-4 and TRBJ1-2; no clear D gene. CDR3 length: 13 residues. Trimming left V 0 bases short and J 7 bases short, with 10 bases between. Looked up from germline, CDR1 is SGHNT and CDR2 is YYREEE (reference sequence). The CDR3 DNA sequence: TGTGCCAGCAGCTTGGCCGGGGTCTCTGGCTACACCTTC. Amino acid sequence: CASSLAGVSGYTF.

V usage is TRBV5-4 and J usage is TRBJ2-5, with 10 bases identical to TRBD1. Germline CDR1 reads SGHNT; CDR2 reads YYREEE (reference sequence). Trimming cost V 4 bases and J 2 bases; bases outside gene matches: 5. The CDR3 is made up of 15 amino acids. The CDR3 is CASSGGQGRQETQYF. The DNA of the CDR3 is TGTGCCAGCAGCGGGGGACAGGGGCGACAAGAGACCCAGTACTTC.

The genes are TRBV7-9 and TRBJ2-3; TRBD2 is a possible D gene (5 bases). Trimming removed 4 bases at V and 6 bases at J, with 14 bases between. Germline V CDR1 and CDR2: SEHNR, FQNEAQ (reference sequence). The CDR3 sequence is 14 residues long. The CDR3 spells CASSYRQAADTQYF. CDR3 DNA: TGTGCCAGCAGCTACAGACAAGCGGCCGATACGCAGTATTTT.

CDR3 DNA sequence: TGTGCCAGCAAACTAGGGGGGGAGAACGAGCAGTACTTC. It yields the protein CASKLGGENEQYF. The chain uses TRBV5-6 and TRBJ2-7; D might be TRBD2 (7 bases). Germline CDR1 reads SGHDT; CDR2 reads YYEEEE. Trimming took off 6 bases at V and 5 bases at J, with 15 bases between the two ends. CDR3 length: 13 amino acids.

This CDR3 is CASSPSRESWWEQYF. The CDR3 DNA sequence: TGTGCCAGCTCACCATCACGGGAGTCGTGGTGGGAGCAGTACTTC. The V and J genes are TRBV18 and TRBJ2-7; a possible D gene is TRBD2 (6 bases). Trimming stripped 2 bases from V and 7 bases from J, with 18 bases between. Germline CDR1 and CDR2: KGHSH and LQKENI. This CDR3 is built from 15 residues.

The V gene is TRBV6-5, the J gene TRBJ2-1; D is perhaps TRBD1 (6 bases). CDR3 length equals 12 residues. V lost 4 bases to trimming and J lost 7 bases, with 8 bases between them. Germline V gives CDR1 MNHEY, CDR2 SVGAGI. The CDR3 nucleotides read TGTGCCAGCAGTTTAACAGGGAATGAGCAGTTCTTC. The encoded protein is CASSLTGNEQFF.

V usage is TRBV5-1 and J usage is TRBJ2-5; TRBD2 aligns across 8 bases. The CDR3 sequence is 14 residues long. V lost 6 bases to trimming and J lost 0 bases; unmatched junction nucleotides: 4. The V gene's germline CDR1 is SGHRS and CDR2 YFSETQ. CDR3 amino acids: CASTSGSNQETQYF. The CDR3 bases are TGCGCCAGCACTAGCGGGTCAAACCAAGAGACCCAGTACTTC. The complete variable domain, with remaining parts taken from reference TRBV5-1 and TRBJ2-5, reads KAGVTQTPRYLIKTRGQQVTLSCSPISGHRSVSWYQQTPGQGLQFLFEYFSETQRNKGNFPGRFSGRQFSNSRSEMNVSTLELGDSALYLCASTSGSNQETQYFGPGTRLLVL.

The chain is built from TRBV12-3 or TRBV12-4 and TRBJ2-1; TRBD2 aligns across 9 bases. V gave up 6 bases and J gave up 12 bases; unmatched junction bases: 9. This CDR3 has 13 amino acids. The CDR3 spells CASSAGLAVLQFF. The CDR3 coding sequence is TGTGCCAGCAGCGCGGGACTAGCAGTGTTGCAGTTCTTC.

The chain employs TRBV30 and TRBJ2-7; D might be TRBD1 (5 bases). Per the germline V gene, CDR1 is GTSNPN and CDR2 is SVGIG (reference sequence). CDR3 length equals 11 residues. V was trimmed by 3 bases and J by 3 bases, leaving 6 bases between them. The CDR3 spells CAWRQGYEQYF. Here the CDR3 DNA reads TGTGCCTGGAGGCAGGGCTACGAGCAGTACTTC.

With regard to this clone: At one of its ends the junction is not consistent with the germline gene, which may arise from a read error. CDR3 sequence: CASSLGTSANF. For the CDR3, the DNA is TGTGCCAGCAGTCTCGGGACTAGCGCCAATTTT. V and J are TRBV6-2 or TRBV6-3 and TRBJ2-3, with 10 bases identical to TRBD2. Looked up from germline, CDR1 is MNHEY and CDR2 is SVGEGT. This CDR3 comprises 11 residues.

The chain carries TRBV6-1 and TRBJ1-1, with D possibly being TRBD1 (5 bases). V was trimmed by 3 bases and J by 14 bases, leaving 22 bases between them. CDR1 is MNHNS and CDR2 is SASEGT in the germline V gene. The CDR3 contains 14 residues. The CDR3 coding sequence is TGTGCCAGCAGTGACCCGGCGAGGACACGGAGTTTCTTCTTT. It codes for CASSDPARTRSFFF.

This chain's CDR3 is CASSLQGYTGNTIYF. CDR3 in DNA: TGTGCCAGCAGCCTACAGGGGTACACTGGAAACACCATATATTTT. The V gene is TRBV7-8, the J gene TRBJ1-3, with TRBD1 matching 7 bases. Germline loops: CDR1 SGHVS, CDR2 FQNEAQ. The CDR3 spans 15 residues. J gave up 2 bases and V 5 bases, and 6 bases lay outside the gene matches.

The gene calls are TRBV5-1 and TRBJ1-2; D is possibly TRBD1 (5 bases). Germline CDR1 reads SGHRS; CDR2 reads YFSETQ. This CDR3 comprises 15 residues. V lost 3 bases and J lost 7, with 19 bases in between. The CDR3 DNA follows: TGCGCCAGCAGCTCGTCGCCGACAGTTCCTCCTGGCTACACCTTC. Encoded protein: CASSSSPTVPPGYTF.